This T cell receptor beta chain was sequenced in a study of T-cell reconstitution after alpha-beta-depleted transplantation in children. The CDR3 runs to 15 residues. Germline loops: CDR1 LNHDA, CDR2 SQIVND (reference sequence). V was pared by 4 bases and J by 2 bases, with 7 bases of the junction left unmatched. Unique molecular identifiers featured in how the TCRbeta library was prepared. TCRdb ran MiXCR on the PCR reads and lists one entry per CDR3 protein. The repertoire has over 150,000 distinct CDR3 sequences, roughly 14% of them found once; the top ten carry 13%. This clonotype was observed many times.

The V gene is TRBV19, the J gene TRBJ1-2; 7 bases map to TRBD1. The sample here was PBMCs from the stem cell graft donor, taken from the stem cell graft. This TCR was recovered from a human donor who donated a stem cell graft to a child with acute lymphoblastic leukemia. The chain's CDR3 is CASSTLQTGNYGYTF. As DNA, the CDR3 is TGTGCCAGTAGTACCCTACAGACAGGGAACTATGGCTACACCTTC.